This T cell receptor (beta chain) was identified during a study of identical twins. Overall study results and limits: Models came in too low on out-of-frame TCR alpha sharing in monozygotic twins.

V lost 0 bases and J 1 base, leaving 12 bases between the germline ends. Germline CDR1 DFQATT, CDR2 SNEGSKA (reference sequence). The CDR3 loop spans 15 amino acids. TCRdb processed the 5' RACE reads anew with MiXCR; each CDR3 protein has one entry. The sample records about 890,000 distinct CDR3 sequences, about 12% being singletons. This clonotype was recorded a few times. Antigen unknown. The sample also formed part of further work on yellow fever vaccine responses in identical twins.

This TCR came from a woman aged 18-29 years in good health. The source material was PBMCs. The rearrangement joins TRBV20-1 to TRBJ2-5, with a tentative D call TRBD2 (6 bases). In DNA form, the CDR3 reads TGCAGTGCTAGAGACTCCGGGGACTCCCAAGAGACCCAGTACTTC. This encodes CSARDSGDSQETQYF.